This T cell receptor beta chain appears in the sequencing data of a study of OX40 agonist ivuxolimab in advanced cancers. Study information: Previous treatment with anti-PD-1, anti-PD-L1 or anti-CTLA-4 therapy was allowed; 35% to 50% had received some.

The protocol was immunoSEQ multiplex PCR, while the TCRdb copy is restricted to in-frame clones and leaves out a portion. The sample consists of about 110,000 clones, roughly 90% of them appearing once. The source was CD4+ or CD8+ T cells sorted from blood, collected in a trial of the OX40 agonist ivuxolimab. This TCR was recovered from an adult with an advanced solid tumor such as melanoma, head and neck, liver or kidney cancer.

Here the CDR3 reads CATARDYEQYF. As DNA, the CDR3 is TGTGCCACCGCCAGGGACTACGAGCAGTACTTC. The chain uses TRBV10-3 and TRBJ2-7, with a weak D call TRBD1 (5 bases). CDR3 length: 11 residues. Trimming stripped 10 bases from V and 3 bases from J, with 10 bases between. The germline CDR1 and CDR2 sequences are ENHRY and SYGVKD.